This T cell receptor beta chain originates from a study of T cells in Graves' hyperthyroidism and ophthalmopathy. Study-wide results and caveats: Ophthalmopathy and stable hyperthyroidism were separated by a 13 V-J model.

Trimming took 5 bases from V and 5 from J; bases not matched to a gene: 9. The CDR3 is 15 residues long. The germline CDR1 and CDR2 sequences are SGHTA and FQGNSA. Active moderate-to-severe ophthalmopathy, Clinical Activity Score at least 3, NOSPECS at least 4, under 3 months' duration. Criteria for exclusion of patients were uncontrolled infection, other autoimmune disease, pregnancy or lactation. Together with thyroid ultrasound, orbital computed tomography, serum thyroxine and TRAb, clinical symptoms were used for diagnoses. Note on this clonotype: Its antigen remains unidentified. A read error is possible here, since a much larger clone lies one base away.

The CDR3 regions of TCR beta were amplified from RNA transcripts. Initially, a first-round RT-PCR of the TCR CDR3 employed the HTBI primer set. TCRdb reprocessed the multiplex PCR reads via MiXCR and lists one record per CDR3 protein. Among some 340,000 distinct CDR3 sequences listed, about an eighth were seen once. V and J are TRBV7-2 and TRBJ1-2, with 9 bases fitting TRBD1. This clonotype originated in a woman aged 40-49 years with Graves' ophthalmopathy. The sequencing input was blood. CDR3 nucleotides: TGTGCCAGCAGCAGAAGGACAGGGGAAGCTTATGGCTACACCTTC. Amino acid sequence: CASSRRTGEAYGYTF.